Listed here are 27 T cell receptor beta chains from one sample, sequenced in a study of early stage breast cancer tumors. The table came from immunoSEQ multiplex PCR; TCRdb's copy has only in-frame clones and leaves some out. The repertoire holds about 72,000 clones, with more than 60% as singletons. Sequences were obtained from blood. The source of these receptors is a person aged 55 to 70 with breast cancer.

The CDR3 region has the DNA TGTGCCAGCAGCACGGGACTAGCGGGAGTAAACACCGGGGAGCTGTTTTTT. Translated: CASSTGLAGVNTGELFF. This chain uses TRBV5-6 with TRBJ2-2; 14 nucleotides match TRBD2. V trimming: 4 bases; J trimming: 2 bases; junction bases outside the gene matches: 4. Germline CDR1 and CDR2: SGHDT and YYEEEE. This CDR3 region has 17 residues.

The chain uses TRBV25-1 and TRBJ2-2; D perhaps matches TRBD1 (6 bases). CDR3 size: 15 residues. With 5 bases removed from V and 2 bases from J, the gap between germline ends came to 12 bases. Germline V gene lookup returns CDR1 MGHDK and CDR2 SYGVNS. The CDR3 spells CASSLGALNTGELFF. In DNA, the CDR3 is TGTGCCAGCAGTCTGGGGGCCTTAAACACCGGGGAGCTGTTTTTT.

CDR3 sequence reads: CAWSVTGNEKLFF. CDR3 nucleotides: TGTGCCTGGAGTGTAACCGGTAATGAAAAACTGTTTTTT. The J gene is TRBJ1-4, the V gene TRBV30; D is unresolved. The CDR3 totals 13 residues. Germline V gene data show CDR1 as GTSNPN and CDR2 as SVGIG (reference sequence). The germline V and J ends were trimmed by 0 bases and 4 bases, with 6 bases remaining between them.

This clone was seen more than once but under ten times. The chain is built from TRBV2 and TRBJ1-1, with D unclear. CDR1 and CDR2 (germline): SNHLY, FYNNEI. The CDR3 extends over 13 amino acids. V lost 11 bases to trimming and J lost 1 base, with 14 bases between them. The CDR3 DNA sequence: TGTGCCGCGGGCGGGCTACGGAACACTGAAGCTTTCTTT. Translated: CAAGGLRNTEAFF.

A single count supports this clone. The rearrangement uses TRBV13 and TRBJ2-2, with 7 bases matching TRBD1. The length of the CDR3 is 15 residues. The trim removed 3 bases at V and 6 bases at J, leaving 7 bases unmatched. Germline V gene sequence: CDR1 PRHDT, CDR2 FYEKMQ (reference sequence). The CDR3 DNA follows: TGTGCCAGCAGCTTCCTGACAGGGAGAGCCGGGGAGCTGTTTTTT. This sequence encodes CASSFLTGRAGELFF.

The chain couples TRBV2 to TRBJ2-3; D possibly matches TRBD1 or TRBD2 (5 bases each). V gave up 5 bases and J gave up 2 bases, with 8 bases separating them. Germline CDR1 and CDR2: SNHLY and FYNNEI. The length of the CDR3 is 13 residues. The CDR3 DNA reads TGTGCCAGCAGTTTCGGGGCCACAGATACGCAGTATTTT. Protein sequence: CASSFGATDTQYF.

The chain carries TRBV5-4 and TRBJ2-4; TRBD1 agrees at 8 bases. V lost 4 bases to trimming and J lost 1 base; unmatched junction nucleotides: 7. Germline CDR1 is SGHNT and CDR2 is YYREEE (reference sequence). This CDR3 has 16 amino acids. In DNA form, the CDR3 reads TGTGCCAGCAGCAAGGACAGGGCGGGTGCCAAAAACATTCAGTACTTC. The encoded protein is CASSKDRAGAKNIQYF.

Written as DNA, the CDR3 is TGTGCCAGTAGTCCTGGGGCAGGGGAGACCCAGTACTTC. Translated, it gives CASSPGAGETQYF. V is TRBV19 and J is TRBJ2-5, with D possibly TRBD1 on 5 matching bases. Trimming cost V 5 bases and J 5 bases, with 12 bases left between them. Per germline, CDR1 LNHDA and CDR2 SQIVND (reference sequence). There are 13 residues in the CDR3. Filled out from reference TRBV19 and TRBJ2-5, the complete variable domain reads DGGITQSPKYLFRKEGQNVTLSCEQNLNHDAMYWYRQDPGQGLRLIYYSQIVNDFQKGDIAEGYSVSREKKESFPLTVTSAQKNPTAFYLCASSPGAGETQYFGPGTRLLVL.

V gene TRBV4-1 combines with J gene TRBJ1-2; D gene unclear. Per the germline V gene, CDR1 is MGHRA and CDR2 is YSYEKL. The CDR3 extends over 12 amino acids. The V end was cut by 3 bases, the J end by 8 bases, with 10 bases between. For the CDR3, the DNA is TGCGCCAGCAGCCATCCCCTAGGCGGCTACACCTTC. Its translation is CASSHPLGGYTF.

The chain couples TRBV30 to TRBJ2-3; D not certain. This CDR3 region has 11 residues. Germline CDR1 GTSNPN, CDR2 SVGIG (reference sequence). The V end lost 4 bases, the J end lost 8 bases, and 10 bases lay between the germline ends. The CDR3 is CAWTPLATQYF. Here the CDR3 DNA reads TGTGCCTGGACCCCCCTGGCTACGCAGTATTTT.

This clone was counted a few times. V and J are TRBV27 and TRBJ2-2, with D unresolved. Germline V CDR1 and CDR2: MNHEY, SMNVEV (reference sequence). V lost 3 bases, J lost 8 bases, and 10 bases lay in between. The CDR3 has 13 residues. The CDR3 region is CASSFNFLGELFF. The CDR3 nucleotides read TGTGCCAGCAGTTTTAACTTTTTGGGGGAGCTGTTTTTT.

This CDR3 reads CASSHPGGEQFF. The CDR3 DNA reads as TGCGCCAGCAGCCATCCCGGAGGCGAGCAGTTCTTC. The rearrangement links TRBV4-3 to TRBJ2-1; maybe TRBD2 (5 bases). CDR3 length: 12 residues. The V end was cut by 3 bases, the J end by 10 bases, with 10 bases between. Per germline, CDR1 LGHNA and CDR2 YSLEER.

The gene calls are TRBV5-1 and TRBJ1-3; D may be TRBD1 (5 bases). The CDR3 covers 17 residues. CDR1 is SGHRS, CDR2 YFSETQ, per germline. V lost 4 bases and J 6 bases, leaving 23 bases between the germline ends. The CDR3 region is CASSAAGLGLVPNTIYF. As DNA, the CDR3 is TGCGCCAGCAGCGCGGCAGGGTTAGGGTTGGTCCCAAACACCATATATTTT.

The chain joins TRBV7-3 to TRBJ2-3; D may match TRBD1 or TRBD2 (5 bases each). Trimming removed 5 bases from V and 5 bases from J, with 23 bases in between. The CDR3 is 17 residues long. Germline V gives CDR1 SGHTA, CDR2 FQGTGA. CDR3 residues: CASSLVGTATNLDTQYF. The DNA for the CDR3 is TGTGCCAGCAGCCTGGTCGGGACGGCAACAAACCTAGATACGCAGTATTTT.

The V call is TRBV7-3, the J call TRBJ2-1, with D possibly being TRBD2 (5 bases). The CDR3 runs 14 residues. The germline V gene encodes CDR1 SGHTA and CDR2 FQGTGA. Trimming left V 4 bases short and J 8 bases short, with 15 bases between. The CDR3 region is CASSSRRGTDEQFF. In DNA form, the CDR3 reads TGTGCCAGCAGCTCCCGTCGGGGAACGGATGAGCAGTTCTTC.

The chain is built from TRBV10-3 and TRBJ2-7; 13 bases agree with TRBD2. The V and J ends lost 6 bases and 2 bases, in that order; junction bases with no gene match: 7. The CDR3 is 16 residues long. Germline CDR1 is ENHRY and CDR2 is SYGVKD. The CDR3 loop reads CAISGTSGTTAYEQYF. The CDR3 region has the DNA TGTGCCATCAGCGGGACTAGCGGGACGACTGCCTACGAGCAGTACTTC.

This clone showed up just once. This chain joins TRBV11-2 and TRBJ2-7; D is undetermined. The germline CDR1 and CDR2 sequences are SGHAT and FQNNGV. This CDR3 spans 16 amino acids. Trimming removed 6 bases from V and 3 bases from J, with 21 bases in between. Written as DNA, the CDR3 is TGTGCCAGCAGACATATCGCTACGGGTGAGCACTACGAGCAGTACTTC. Protein product: CASRHIATGEHYEQYF.

The chain couples TRBV28 to TRBJ2-1; 7 bases map to TRBD2. CDR3 length equals 13 residues. Losses at the gene ends were 5 bases for V and 4 bases for J; bases not matched to a gene: 2. Looked up from germline, CDR1 is MDHEN and CDR2 is SYDVKM. CDR3 protein: CASSRRGYNEQFF. The CDR3 DNA reads TGTGCCAGCAGTAGGCGGGGGTACAATGAGCAGTTCTTC.

The V gene is TRBV29-1, the J gene TRBJ1-1; 8 bases line up with TRBD1. Losses at the gene ends were 3 bases for V and 0 bases for J; bases not matched to a gene: 6. The length of the CDR3 is 15 residues. The germline gives CDR1 SQVTM, CDR2 ANQGSEA. The CDR3 DNA sequence: TGCAGCGTTGAGGACAGGGCTCTACTGAACACTGAAGCTTTCTTT. Translated: CSVEDRALLNTEAFF. The whole variable domain, remainder taken from reference TRBV29-1 and TRBJ1-1, is SAVISQKPSRDICQRGTSLTIQCQVDSQVTMMFWYRQQPGQSLTLIATANQGSEATYESGFVIDKFPISRPNLTFSTLTVSNMSPEDSSIYLCSVEDRALLNTEAFFGQGTRLTVV.

The DNA of the CDR3 is TGTGCCAGCAGTGAGCCCGGGAAAGGCCCCGGGGAGCTGTTTTTT. It is translated as CASSEPGKGPGELFF. V is TRBV6-1 and J is TRBJ2-2, with D possibly TRBD2 on 5 matching bases. The CDR3 covers 15 residues. The germline V and J ends were trimmed by 3 bases and 6 bases, with 14 bases remaining between them. Germline V gene sequence: CDR1 MNHNS, CDR2 SASEGT.

A single count supports this clone. This sequence joins TRBV5-1 and TRBJ2-1, with 12 nucleotides matching TRBD2. In germline, CDR1 is SGHRS, CDR2 YFSETQ. The CDR3 is 15 amino acids. Germline trimming cut 2 bases from V and 9 bases from J; bases unmatched to any gene: 6. CDR3 sequence (DNA): TGCGCCAGCAGCTTCCGACTAGCGGGAGTCGGTGAGCAGTTCTTC. Its protein product is CASSFRLAGVGEQFF. Together with reference TRBV5-1 and TRBJ2-1, the CDR3 gives the full variable domain: KAGVTQTPRYLIKTRGQQVTLSCSPISGHRSVSWYQQTPGQGLQFLFEYFSETQRNKGNFPGRFSGRQFSNSRSEMNVSTLELGDSALYLCASSFRLAGVGEQFFGPGTRLTVL.

This sequence joins TRBV5-1 and TRBJ1-2; 7 nucleotides line up with TRBD1. The CDR3 has 16 amino acids. With 4 bases clipped from V and 8 bases from J, the junction kept 17 bases outside the gene matches. Germline V lookup: CDR1 SGHRS, CDR2 YFSETQ. In nucleotides, the CDR3 is TGCGCCAGCAGCATCCCTTCGAGGGGGCGCGGGGACGGCTACACCTTC. Translating gives CASSIPSRGRGDGYTF.

This chain joins TRBV21-1 and TRBJ2-7. TRBV21-1 has pseudogene status. This CDR3 has 11 residues. For the CDR3, the DNA is TGTGCCAGCAGCAAATCCTACGAGCAGTACTTC. Protein sequence: CASSKSYEQYF.

The CDR3 sequence: CASSPGWEETQYF. Here the CDR3 DNA reads TGCGCCAGCAGCCCCGGATGGGAAGAGACCCAGTACTTC. V is TRBV5-1 and J is TRBJ2-5; D is undetermined. Trimming left V 4 bases short and J 3 bases short, with 10 bases between. The CDR3 is 13 residues long. Germline assignment: CDR1 SGHRS and CDR2 YFSETQ.

The chain joins TRBV9 to TRBJ2-7, with TRBD1 matching over 7 bases. The CDR3 is 14 amino acids. V dropped 4 bases and J dropped 4; count of bases not matched to a gene: 8. Germline-derived CDR1 and CDR2 are SGDLS and YYNGEE. CDR3 sequence reads: CASSPRQGIYEQYF. DNA of the CDR3: TGTGCCAGCAGCCCCCGACAGGGAATATACGAGCAGTACTTC.

The chain carries TRBV7-2 and TRBJ2-1; 13 bases align to TRBD2. This CDR3 comprises 15 residues. Germline loops: CDR1 SGHTA, CDR2 FQGNSA. V was clipped by 4 bases and J by 10 bases; unmatched bases: 7. As DNA, the CDR3 is TGTGCCAGCAGCTCAACTAGCGGGAGGGCCAGGGAGCAGTTCTTC. This gives the protein CASSSTSGRAREQFF.

The CDR3 sequence is CASSPLAGGVTQYF. The CDR3 DNA reads TGTGCCAGCAGCCCCCTAGCGGGGGGAGTTACGCAGTATTTT. V usage is TRBV7-9 and J usage is TRBJ2-3; 11 bases are a match to TRBD2. CDR3 length equals 14 residues. Germline-derived CDR1 and CDR2 are SEHNR and FQNEAQ (reference sequence). J lost 8 bases, V lost 5 bases, and 6 bases had no gene match.